This record concerns one T cell receptor beta chain sequence. No antigen is known for it. This CDR3 comprises 15 residues. In germline, CDR1 is GTSNPN, CDR2 SVGIG (reference sequence). The sample originates from a study of CXCR3-negative and CXCR3-positive naive CD8 T cells. The wider study: Roughly 1.5 +/- 0.3 million TRB reads came from each library, giving some 150 million in total. Findings of the study overall: Between one naive subset and the other, surface CD5 was comparable, and TCR strength was inferred from TRB CDR3 properties. For CXCR3-positive naive cells, TRB CDR3s were more hydrophobic than those of CXCR3-negative naive cells. Comparison of naive CXCR3-negative and CXCR3-positive cells revealed similar TRBV-TRBJ usage, while memory cells differed.

5' RACE that incorporated UMI labels was used to prepare the TRB cDNA libraries. TCRdb reprocessed the 5' RACE reads, keeping one entry per CDR3 protein, no DNA. This sample's table reports 130,000 to 150,000 distinct CDR3 sequences. Naive CD8+ T cells showed a CD45RO-CCR7+CD27+CD95- phenotype. V is TRBV30 and J is TRBJ2-2; TCRdb reports TRBD1, a call that lacks DNA to check it against. The clonotype was recovered from a human donor in good health. Some clones in this sample may be carry-over from other donors' samples. Material for sequencing was naive CXCR3+ CD8+ T cells from blood. Subset meaning: CD45RO-CCR7+CD27+CD95- naive CD8+ T cells expressing CXCR3 (TNR3+). CDR3 sequence reads: CAWSPGTGNTGELFF.